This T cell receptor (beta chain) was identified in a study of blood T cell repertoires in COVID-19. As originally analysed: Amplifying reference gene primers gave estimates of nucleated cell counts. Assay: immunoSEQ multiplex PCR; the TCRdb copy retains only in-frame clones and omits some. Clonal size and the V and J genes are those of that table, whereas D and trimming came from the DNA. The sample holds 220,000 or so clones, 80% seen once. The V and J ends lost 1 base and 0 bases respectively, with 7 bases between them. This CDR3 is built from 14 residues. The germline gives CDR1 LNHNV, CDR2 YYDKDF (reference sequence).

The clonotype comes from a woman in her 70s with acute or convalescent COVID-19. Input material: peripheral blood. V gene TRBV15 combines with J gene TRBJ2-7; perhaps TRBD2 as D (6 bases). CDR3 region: CATSRVTSSYEQYF. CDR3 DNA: TGTGCCACCAGCAGAGTGACTAGCTCCTACGAGCAGTACTTC.